These 25 T cell receptor beta chains were sequenced from one sample in a study of cytomegalovirus exposure and HLA in healthy donors. Use of 60 Vbeta and 13 Jbeta primers characterized the PCR. Assay used: immunoSEQ multiplex PCR; TCRdb lists only in-frame clones, some missing. Here the sample spans about 150,000 clones, 65% to 85% being singletons. What was sequenced was PBMCs. These receptor sequences come from a woman aged 35 to 49 in good health and CMV-seropositive.

V and J are TRBV4-2 and TRBJ1-5; D is unresolved. With 2 bases removed from V and 6 bases from J, the gap between germline ends came to 8 bases. The CDR3 runs to 13 residues. CDR1 and CDR2 from the germline V gene are LGHNA and YNFKEQ. CDR3 sequence (DNA): TGTGCCAGCAGCCAACCGGGTGGTCAGCCCCAGCATTTT. Protein sequence: CASSQPGGQPQHF.

This chain connects TRBV6-1 to TRBJ2-5; 7 positions match TRBD1. With V trimmed by 4 bases and J by 1 base, 3 bases remained unmatched. The CDR3 has 14 residues. In germline, CDR1 is MNHNS, CDR2 SASEGT. The CDR3 DNA reads TGTGCCAGCAGTGGATACAGGGGCCAAGAGACCCAGTACTTC. Translating it yields CASSGYRGQETQYF.

The rearrangement links TRBV6-4 to TRBJ1-1; D may be TRBD1 (6 bases). V was clipped by 7 bases and J by 0 bases, with 15 bases between them. CDR1 and CDR2 from the germline V gene are MRHNA and SNTAGT. The CDR3 length is 15 residues. The CDR3 reads CASIFPGTMNTEAFF. CDR3 DNA: TGTGCCAGCATCTTTCCCGGGACAATGAACACTGAAGCTTTCTTT.

A single count supports this clone. J is TRBJ2-5 and V is TRBV6-5; D not resolved. The germline V gene has CDR1 MNHEY and CDR2 SVGAGI. The V end lost 6 bases, the J end lost 2 bases, and 10 bases lay between the germline ends. This CDR3 is built from 13 residues. The CDR3 region has the DNA TGTGCCAGCAGGTCTTGGCAACAAGAGACCCAGTACTTC. Residues: CASRSWQQETQYF.

This clone occurred a few times. J is TRBJ2-7 and V is TRBV7-2; 9 nucleotides line up with TRBD2. The CDR3 loop spans 14 amino acids. Per the germline V gene, CDR1 is SGHTA and CDR2 is FQGNSA. V gave up 5 bases and J gave up 7 bases; unmatched junction bases: 9. CDR3 bases: TGTGCCAGCAGCCTGCGGGGGGGCGAGACGGAGCAGTACTTC. Its protein product is CASSLRGGETEQYF.

The chain recombines TRBV11-3 with TRBJ2-5, with a weak D call TRBD2 (5 bases). Trimming took 2 bases from V and 5 from J, leaving 15 bases between them. Germline V gene data show CDR1 as SGHNT and CDR2 as YENEEA. CDR3 size: 15 residues. The CDR3 region has the DNA TGTGCCAGCAGCTTATCCCCTAGCCCCACCGAGACCCAGTACTTC. Translating it yields CASSLSPSPTETQYF.

The rearrangement joins TRBV28 to TRBJ1-5; 7 nucleotides match TRBD1. The V gene's germline CDR1 is MDHEN and CDR2 SYDVKM. The CDR3 extends over 16 amino acids. The V gene end was trimmed by 3 bases and the J gene end by 0 bases; junction bases not matched to a gene: 5. The CDR3 DNA follows: TGTGCCAGCAGTTTGGGACAGCTATATAGCAATCAGCCCCAGCATTTT. Protein sequence: CASSLGQLYSNQPQHF.

On this clone itself: At one end, the junction sequence differs from germline, possibly due to a read error. In DNA form, the CDR3 reads TGTTCCAGCAGCGCCGACAGTTTGGGAAACACCATATATTTT. This encodes CSSSADSLGNTIYF. V gene TRBV7-9 combines with J gene TRBJ1-3; tentatively, D is TRBD1 (5 bases). Germline V CDR1 and CDR2: SEHNR, FQNEAQ (reference sequence). The CDR3 covers 14 residues.

The chain is built from TRBV5-1 and TRBJ2-1, with D hard to call. The CDR3 is 11 amino acids. V lost 7 bases and J lost 9, with 11 bases in between. From germline, CDR1 is SGHRS and CDR2 YFSETQ. The CDR3 region has the DNA TGCGCCAGCTCCACCCTAGGTGAGCAGTTCTTC. It specifies CASSTLGEQFF.

The chain's CDR3 is CASSYSHRQGNSPLHF. The CDR3 nucleotides read TGTGCCAGCAGTTACTCGCACCGACAGGGGAATTCACCCCTCCACTTT. The genes are TRBV6-5 and TRBJ1-6, with 8 positions matching TRBD1. CDR1 is MNHEY and CDR2 is SVGAGI in the germline V gene. This CDR3 has 16 amino acids. Trimming cost V 0 bases and J 7 bases; bases outside gene matches: 5.

This chain connects TRBV5-5 to TRBJ2-3; tentatively, D is TRBD1 (6 bases). Looked up from germline, CDR1 is SGHKS and CDR2 is YYEKEE (reference sequence). This CDR3 contains 15 residues. V lost 2 bases, J lost 0 bases, and 10 bases lay in between. In DNA, the CDR3 is TGTGCCAGCAGCTTCGGGACACGTAGCACAGATACGCAGTATTTT. The encoded protein is CASSFGTRSTDTQYF. The complete variable domain, with remaining parts taken from reference TRBV5-5 and TRBJ2-3, reads DAGVTQSPTHLIKTRGQQVTLRCSPISGHKSVSWYQQVLGQGPQFIFQYYEKEERGRGNFPDRFSARQFPNYSSELNVNALLLGDSALYLCASSFGTRSTDTQYFGPGTRLTVL.

The rearrangement uses TRBV19 and TRBJ1-4, with 9 bases fitting TRBD1. Per the germline V gene, CDR1 is LNHDA and CDR2 is SQIVND (reference sequence). This CDR3 is built from 14 residues. With V trimmed by 5 bases and J by 4 bases, 2 bases remained unmatched. The CDR3, as DNA: TGTGCCAGTAGTCCGGGACAGGGTAATGAAAAACTGTTTTTT. Translating it yields CASSPGQGNEKLFF.

V is TRBV28 and J is TRBJ1-3; 9 nucleotides agree with TRBD1. Losses at the gene ends were 4 bases for V and 2 bases for J; bases not matched to a gene: 6. The germline CDR1 and CDR2 sequences are MDHEN and SYDVKM. CDR3 length: 16 residues. The CDR3 protein is CASSSSGQGTGNTIYF. CDR3 in DNA: TGTGCCAGCAGTTCCTCGGGACAGGGTACTGGAAACACCATATATTTT.

This clone was observed once. The V call is TRBV25-1, the J call TRBJ2-5; D is perhaps TRBD1 (6 bases). The end of the DNA is better explained by TRBJ2-7, so the J call may be wrong. The germline V gene has CDR1 MGHDK and CDR2 SYGVNS. The CDR3 runs to 14 residues. CDR3 sequence: CASSENRDVHEQYF. For the CDR3, the DNA is TGTGCCAGCAGTGAAAACAGGGACGTTCACGAGCAGTACTTC.

The rearrangement uses TRBV5-4 and TRBJ2-2; 7 bases fit TRBD2. In germline, CDR1 is SGHNT, CDR2 YYREEE (reference sequence). The V and J ends lost 0 bases and 8 bases, in that order; junction bases with no gene match: 13. CDR3 size: 17 residues. The CDR3, as DNA: TGTGCCAGCAGCTTGGATGGGCGGGGGAGCCTACTTGGGGAGCTGTTTTTT. It encodes CASSLDGRGSLLGELFF.

CDR3 amino acids: CATSRDTSFPDEQYF. CDR3 nucleotide sequence: TGTGCCACCAGCAGAGATACTAGTTTTCCGGATGAGCAGTACTTC. The chain recombines TRBV15 with TRBJ2-7, with D tentatively TRBD2 (5 bases). Trimming pared 0 bases from V and 7 bases from J, leaving 16 bases between. The CDR3 extends over 15 amino acids. The germline V gene has CDR1 LNHNV and CDR2 YYDKDF (reference sequence).

This sequence joins TRBV27 and TRBJ2-2, with 8 bases aligning to TRBD1. The length of the CDR3 is 15 residues. Germline lookup yields CDR1 MNHEY and CDR2 SMNVEV (reference sequence). J was trimmed by 5 bases and V by 3 bases; bases with no gene match: 5. The CDR3 nucleotides read TGTGCCAGCAGTTTTACAGGGGGTCGGACCGGGGAGCTGTTTTTT. Protein: CASSFTGGRTGELFF.

The CDR3 region has the DNA TGTGCCAGCAGTTTAATCATCGCCACTACTAACTATGGCTACACCTTC. Encoded protein: CASSLIIATTNYGYTF. V and J are TRBV28 and TRBJ1-2; D is uncertain. This CDR3 spans 16 amino acids. The V end lost 2 bases, the J end lost 0 bases, and 13 bases lay between the germline ends. CDR1 and CDR2 from the germline V gene are MDHEN and SYDVKM.

V is TRBV6-4 and J is TRBJ2-5, with D possibly matching TRBD2 (7 bases). The germline V gene has CDR1 MRHNA and CDR2 SNTAGT. There are 18 residues in the CDR3. V was pared by 7 bases and J by 2 bases, with 26 bases between. In DNA, the CDR3 is TGTGCCAGCATTACCCCCTCGGGGGGCGAACCCGTGCAAGAGACCCAGTACTTC. Its translation is CASITPSGGEPVQETQYF.

This CDR3 is CASSTVRGGNQPQHF. As DNA, the CDR3 is TGTGCCAGTAGTACCGTCCGGGGGGGTAATCAGCCCCAGCATTTT. This chain connects TRBV19 to TRBJ1-5; tentatively, D is TRBD1 (5 bases). Germline assignment: CDR1 LNHDA and CDR2 SQIVND (reference sequence). This CDR3 has 15 amino acids. V was pared by 4 bases and J by 4 bases, with 14 bases between.

This clone has only a few counts. The chain has TRBV6-6 and TRBJ2-1; D might be TRBD1 (5 bases). The CDR3 runs to 14 residues. Trimming shortened V by 4 bases and J by 0 bases, and 7 bases separated the two germline ends. In germline, CDR1 is MNHNY, CDR2 SVGAGI (reference sequence). This chain's CDR3 is CASSSGFSYNEQFF. The CDR3 DNA sequence: TGTGCCAGCAGTTCAGGGTTCTCCTACAATGAGCAGTTCTTC.

The CDR3 reads CAWCAGPYNSPLHF. CDR3 in DNA: TGTGCCTGGTGCGCGGGCCCCTATAATTCACCCCTCCACTTT. The chain carries TRBV30 and TRBJ1-6; no definite D call. V was clipped by 5 bases and J by 2 bases, with 10 bases between them. The CDR3 has 14 amino acids. Germline V lookup: CDR1 GTSNPN, CDR2 SVGIG (reference sequence). Full variable domain (outside the CDR3, taken from reference TRBV30 and TRBJ1-6): SQTIHQWPATLVQPVGSPLSLECTVEGTSNPNLYWYRQAAGRGLQLLFYSVGIGQISSEVPQNLSASRPQDRQFILSSKKLLLSDSGFYLCAWCAGPYNSPLHFGNGTRLTVT.

The V call is TRBV5-1, the J call TRBJ1-4, with D unresolved. The ends were cut back, 0 bases at V and 0 bases at J, with 6 bases in the middle. The CDR3 contains 15 residues. Germline assignment: CDR1 SGHRS and CDR2 YFSETQ. The CDR3 here is CASSLDFTTNEKLFF. For the CDR3, the DNA is TGCGCCAGCAGCTTGGACTTCACAACTAATGAAAAACTGTTTTTT. The complete variable domain, with remaining parts taken from reference TRBV5-1 and TRBJ1-4, reads KAGVTQTPRYLIKTRGQQVTLSCSPISGHRSVSWYQQTPGQGLQFLFEYFSETQRNKGNFPGRFSGRQFSNSRSEMNVSTLELGDSALYLCASSLDFTTNEKLFFGSGTQLSVL.

V usage is TRBV15 and J usage is TRBJ1-6; D is ambiguous. V lost 1 base and J lost 8, with 6 bases in between. This CDR3 has 13 amino acids. Germline V gives CDR1 LNHNV, CDR2 YYDKDF (reference sequence). The CDR3 region is CATSRVGDSPLHF. CDR3 DNA: TGTGCCACCAGCAGAGTCGGAGATTCACCCCTCCACTTT.

The rearrangement joins TRBV7-9 to TRBJ2-7, with 7 bases that match TRBD1. CDR1 is SEHNR and CDR2 is FQNEAQ in the germline V gene (reference sequence). V shed 4 bases, J shed 0 bases, and the junction held 9 bases outside the gene matches. The CDR3 loop spans 16 amino acids. The CDR3 is CASSSWDSRGSYEQYF. The CDR3 DNA is TGTGCCAGCAGCTCCTGGGACAGCCGGGGCTCCTACGAGCAGTACTTC. Full variable domain (remainder filled in from reference TRBV7-9 and TRBJ2-7): DTGVSQNPRHKITKRGQNVTFRCDPISEHNRLYWYRQTLGQGPEFLTYFQNEAQLEKSRLLSDRFSAERPKGSFSTLEIQRTEQGDSAMYLCASSSWDSRGSYEQYFGPGTRLTVT.